Following are 30 T cell receptor beta chains from one sample sequenced in a study of lymphopenia after photon versus proton radiotherapy. Clones were read by immunoSEQ multiplex PCR, and TCRdb kept only the in-frame ones, dropping some. Of some 28,000 clones listed, about four fifths are singletons. The starting material was peripheral blood, obtained from a patient treated with photon-based radiotherapy. Source of these receptors: a man in his forties or fifties with gastric cancer.

J is TRBJ1-2 and V is TRBV7-6; possibly TRBD1 for D (6 bases). CDR3 length: 16 residues. V dropped 5 bases and J dropped 4 bases, with 20 bases sitting between them. Germline CDR1 is SGHVS and CDR2 is FNYEAQ. Written as DNA, the CDR3 is TGTGCCAGCAGCCCCCCTACAGGGAGAGAACGCTATGGCTACACCTTC. Protein: CASSPPTGRERYGYTF. The full variable domain, completed using reference TRBV7-6 and TRBJ1-2, is GAGVSQSPRYKVTKRGQDVALRCDPISGHVSLYWYRQALGQGPEFLTYFNYEAQQDKSGLPNDRFSAERPEGSISTLTIQRTEQRDSAMYRCASSPPTGRERYGYTFGSGTRLTVV.

The CDR3 DNA is TGTGCCAGCGGTAGACAGGGGCCCACCTACGAGCAGTACTTC. The encoded protein is CASGRQGPTYEQYF. The V and J genes are TRBV6-6 and TRBJ2-7, with TRBD1 matching 8 bases. The CDR3 is made up of 14 amino acids. CDR1 is MNHNY, CDR2 SVGAGI, per germline (reference sequence). The V and J ends lost 8 bases and 2 bases, in that order; junction bases with no gene match: 8.

The V and J genes are TRBV7-8 and TRBJ2-3; D is perhaps TRBD2 (6 bases). Germline V gene lookup returns CDR1 SGHVS and CDR2 FQNEAQ. This CDR3 contains 14 residues. V lost 4 bases and J lost 3, with 11 bases in between. The DNA for the CDR3 is TGTGCCAGCAGCTCGGGGGTTCGGACAGATACGCAGTATTTT. This sequence encodes CASSSGVRTDTQYF.

The CDR3 region is CASSYSAGTGELFF. CDR3 coding DNA: TGTGCCAGCAGTTACTCAGCAGGGACCGGGGAGCTGTTTTTT. The chain recombines TRBV6-6 with TRBJ2-2, with D tentatively TRBD1 (5 bases). This CDR3 comprises 14 residues. Between the trimmed V and J ends, which lost 0 bases and 5 bases, there was a span of 7 bases. The germline V gene has CDR1 MNHNY and CDR2 SVGAGI (reference sequence).

This chain joins TRBV6-4 and TRBJ2-1; 10 bases fit TRBD1. Germline V gene data show CDR1 as MRHNA and CDR2 as SNTAGT. This CDR3 contains 14 residues. V shed 2 bases, J shed 7 bases, and the junction held 2 bases outside the gene matches. CDR3 DNA: TGTGCCAGCAGTGACGGGACAGGGGAGAATGAGCAGTTCTTC. It yields the protein CASSDGTGENEQFF.

The CDR3 DNA reads as TGCGCCAGCAGACCTCACAGTTCCTCTGGAAACACCATATATTTT. Translated: CASRPHSSSGNTIYF. The chain carries TRBV5-1 and TRBJ1-3; D not certain. There are 15 residues in the CDR3. The ends were cut back, 5 bases at V and 0 bases at J, with 12 bases in the middle. Germline V gene lookup returns CDR1 SGHRS and CDR2 YFSETQ.

This chain joins TRBV10-2 and TRBJ2-5, with 10 nucleotides matching TRBD1. This CDR3 contains 14 residues. The germline CDR1 and CDR2 sequences are WSHSY and SAAADI. J lost 10 bases, V lost 6 bases, and 11 bases had no gene match. CDR3 in amino acids: CASREGQGRMDQYF. CDR3 bases: TGCGCCAGCAGGGAGGGACAGGGGCGGATGGACCAGTACTTC.

The chain is built from TRBV14 and TRBJ2-7; the D gene could be TRBD1 or TRBD2 (5 bases each). There are 13 residues in the CDR3. The germline V gene has CDR1 SGHDN and CDR2 FVKESK. Trimming took 4 bases from V and 7 from J, leaving 14 bases between them. CDR3 protein: CASSLAGAGEQYV. The CDR3 DNA follows: TGTGCCAGCAGCCTCGCCGGGGCGGGTGAGCAGTACGTC.

The J gene is TRBJ1-2, the V gene TRBV5-1; 11 nucleotides match TRBD1. With V trimmed by 4 bases and J by 6 bases, 8 bases remained unmatched. The V gene's germline CDR1 is SGHRS and CDR2 YFSETQ. The CDR3 is made up of 15 amino acids. Here the CDR3 DNA reads TGCGCCAGCAGCCACGGACAGGGGGCGGTTGATGGCTACACCTTC. Encoded protein: CASSHGQGAVDGYTF.

The chain recombines TRBV7-8 with TRBJ1-5, with 7 bases identical to TRBD1. The CDR3 totals 13 residues. CDR1 and CDR2 from the germline V gene are SGHVS and FQNEAQ. J gave up 6 bases and V 3 bases, and 2 bases lay outside the gene matches. CDR3 coding DNA: TGTGCCAGCAGCTTGACAGGGACTCAGCCCCAGCATTTT. This codes for CASSLTGTQPQHF.

V gene TRBV5-6 combines with J gene TRBJ1-5; TRBD1 might be the D (5 bases). The CDR3 has 14 amino acids. Germline CDR1 reads SGHDT; CDR2 reads YYEEEE. V lost 0 bases and J lost 4, with 8 bases in between. CDR3 bases: TGTGCCAGCAGCTTGGTCGCAGGGAATCAGCCCCAGCATTTT. This translates into CASSLVAGNQPQHF.

This clone was recorded a few times. V is TRBV19 and J is TRBJ1-5, with 8 bases lining up with TRBD1. Germline CDR1 LNHDA, CDR2 SQIVND (reference sequence). The CDR3 extends over 16 amino acids. V lost 4 bases, J lost 7 bases, and 12 bases stayed unmatched. The CDR3 DNA is TGTGCCAGTAGTAAGGGATTGGGGCAGGGGGCCCAGCCCCAGCATTTT. It yields the protein CASSKGLGQGAQPQHF.

This chain links TRBV7-8 with TRBJ2-1; unclear D gene. Trimming took 4 bases from V and 6 from J, leaving 13 bases between them. The CDR3 has 14 amino acids. Per the germline V gene, CDR1 is SGHVS and CDR2 is FQNEAQ. The CDR3 DNA is TGTGCCAGCAGCTCCCTCTACCCTGGCAATGAGCAGTTCTTC. It specifies CASSSLYPGNEQFF.

This chain connects TRBV2 to TRBJ2-3; D not resolved. Germline V gene data show CDR1 as SNHLY and CDR2 as FYNNEI. V was clipped by 5 bases and J by 5 bases, with 5 bases between them. CDR3 length: 11 amino acids. The CDR3 DNA is TGTGCCAGCAGTCCAAGAGATACGCAGTATTTT. Translated, it gives CASSPRDTQYF.

V usage is TRBV2 and J usage is TRBJ1-5; D unresolved. This CDR3 is built from 13 residues. In germline, CDR1 is SNHLY, CDR2 FYNNEI. The V end lost 4 bases, the J end lost 3 bases, and 7 bases lay between the germline ends. CDR3 nucleotides: TGTGCCAGCAGTGGAGGCTTCAATCAGCCCCAGCATTTT. This translates into CASSGGFNQPQHF.

This chain joins TRBV13 and TRBJ1-5; 8 bases map to TRBD1. The CDR3 length is 14 residues. CDR1 is PRHDT, CDR2 FYEKMQ, per germline (reference sequence). With 5 bases clipped from V and 4 bases from J, the junction kept 4 bases outside the gene matches. CDR3 coding DNA: TGTGCCAGCAGCATCCGACAGGGGAATCAGCCCCAGCATTTT. It is translated as CASSIRQGNQPQHF.

The gene calls are TRBV5-1 and TRBJ1-2; 8 bases line up with TRBD1. Germline CDR1 is SGHRS and CDR2 is YFSETQ. This CDR3 comprises 15 residues. After removal of 1 base from V and 4 bases from J, the junction contained 6 bases not matched to a gene. Here the CDR3 DNA reads TGCGCCAGCAGCTTGTCCGGGACAGGCGTCTATGGCTACACCTTC. It is translated as CASSLSGTGVYGYTF.

This chain uses TRBV5-6 with TRBJ1-5; 7 bases line up with TRBD1. Germline CDR1 is SGHDT and CDR2 is YYEEEE. Trimming removed 2 bases from V and 4 bases from J; junction bases left unmatched: 6. The CDR3 sequence is 15 residues long. The CDR3 loop reads CASSFRQGMNQPQHF. The CDR3 nucleotides are TGTGCCAGCAGCTTCCGACAGGGTATGAATCAGCCCCAGCATTTT.

V and J are TRBV25-1 and TRBJ2-1; D gene uncertain. The CDR3 is 12 amino acids. CDR1 is MGHDK and CDR2 is SYGVNS in the germline V gene. V lost 6 bases, J lost 7 bases, and 10 bases lay in between. The CDR3 coding sequence is TGTGCCAGCAGCCTCACCGGAAATGAGCAGTTCTTC. Residues: CASSLTGNEQFF.

Details on this clone: The junction does not match germline at one end; this may be a read error. The rearrangement links TRBV5-5 to TRBJ2-5, with TRBD1 as a possible D gene (5 bases). Germline CDR1 reads SGHKS; CDR2 reads YYEKEE (reference sequence). CDR3 length: 16 amino acids. The CDR3 loop is CASSLFETALGETQYF. The DNA of the CDR3 is TGTGCTAGCAGCTTATTTGAGACAGCCCTCGGTGAGACCCAGTACTTC.

The chain has TRBV10-3 and TRBJ2-3, with 7 bases lining up with TRBD2. The CDR3 spans 16 residues. J lost 1 base, V lost 3 bases, and 7 bases had no gene match. Germline V gives CDR1 ENHRY, CDR2 SYGVKD. The CDR3 here is CAISEGLVRGTDTQYF. The DNA of the CDR3 is TGTGCCATCAGTGAAGGACTAGTTAGGGGCACAGATACGCAGTATTTT.

The J gene is TRBJ1-6, the V gene TRBV11-3; D is ambiguous. In germline, CDR1 is SGHNT, CDR2 YENEEA. The CDR3 is made up of 10 amino acids. The germline V and J ends were trimmed by 3 bases and 9 bases, with 0 bases remaining between them. The CDR3 region is CASSFSPLHF. The CDR3 bases are TGTGCCAGCAGCTTTTCACCCCTCCACTTT.

This clone was counted once. The J gene is TRBJ2-3, the V gene TRBV6-1; 9 nucleotides match TRBD1. CDR1 MNHNS and CDR2 SASEGT come from the germline V gene. The CDR3 runs to 13 residues. J lost 6 bases, V lost 4 bases, and 2 bases had no gene match. The CDR3 protein is CASSGTGGDTQYF. In DNA, the CDR3 is TGTGCCAGCAGTGGCACAGGGGGCGATACGCAGTATTTT.

The table lists this clone with a few counts. The chain links TRBV7-2 to TRBJ2-4; TRBD1 matches at 7 bases. Germline V gene lookup returns CDR1 SGHTA and CDR2 FQGNSA. The CDR3 sequence is 20 residues long. Losses at the gene ends were 0 bases for V and 1 base for J; bases not matched to a gene: 15. CDR3 protein: CASSLALETGSSRAKNIQYF. In DNA form, the CDR3 reads TGTGCCAGCAGCTTAGCTCTTGAGACAGGGTCTAGTCGGGCCAAAAACATTCAGTACTTC. Looking up the rest from reference TRBV7-2 and TRBJ2-4 gives the full variable domain: GAGVSQSPSNKVTEKGKDVELRCDPISGHTALYWYRQSLGQGLEFLIYFQGNSAPDKSGLPSDRFSAERTGGSVSTLTIQRTQQEDSAVYLCASSLALETGSSRAKNIQYFGAGTRLSVL.

The chain couples TRBV21-1 to TRBJ2-2; the table calls TRBD1, which could not be checked here. TRBV21-1 is designated a pseudogene. CDR3 length: 17 amino acids. Here the CDR3 reads CASSKVPGSANTGELFF. CDR3 bases: TGTGCCAGCAGCAAAGTTCCTGGCTCCGCGAACACCGGGGAGCTGTTTTTT.

The chain is built from TRBV7-2 and TRBJ1-2, with D maybe TRBD1 (5 bases). Germline V gives CDR1 SGHTA, CDR2 FQGNSA. Trimming left V 5 bases short and J 6 bases short, with 19 bases between. The CDR3 is 15 amino acids. The CDR3 DNA reads as TGTGCCAGCAGCCCGTTCTGGGGGTCGGCTCATGGCTACACCTTC. It is translated as CASSPFWGSAHGYTF.

The chain joins TRBV7-2 to TRBJ1-2, with 9 positions matching TRBD1. CDR3 length: 12 amino acids. V shed 5 bases, J shed 8 bases, and the junction held 3 bases outside the gene matches. Germline values: CDR1 SGHTA, CDR2 FQGNSA. CDR3 loop: CASSNRGRGYTF. CDR3 sequence (DNA): TGTGCCAGCAGCAACAGGGGGCGAGGCTACACCTTC.

This sequence joins TRBV30 and TRBJ2-1, with D perhaps matching TRBD2 (6 bases). V lost 4 bases and J 0 bases, leaving 13 bases between the germline ends. Looked up from germline, CDR1 is GTSNPN and CDR2 is SVGIG (reference sequence). The CDR3 runs to 15 residues. The CDR3 spells CAWTAGGSSYNEQFF. As DNA, the CDR3 is TGTGCCTGGACTGCCGGGGGTAGCTCCTACAATGAGCAGTTCTTC. The full variable domain, with the rest looked up from reference TRBV30 and TRBJ2-1, is SQTIHQWPATLVQPVGSPLSLECTVEGTSNPNLYWYRQAAGRGLQLLFYSVGIGQISSEVPQNLSASRPQDRQFILSSKKLLLSDSGFYLCAWTAGGSSYNEQFFGPGTRLTVL.

This sequence joins TRBV11-3 and TRBJ1-3; D gene unclear. The ends were cut back, 4 bases at V and 0 bases at J, with 7 bases in the middle. Germline values: CDR1 SGHNT, CDR2 YENEEA. The CDR3 loop spans 14 amino acids. The CDR3 loop reads CASSSGDSGNTIYF. CDR3 sequence (DNA): TGTGCCAGCAGCTCTGGGGACTCTGGAAACACCATATATTTT.

This clone was seen repeatedly, ten times or more. The rearrangement uses TRBV5-5 and TRBJ2-1, with no clear D. This CDR3 has 11 residues. V lost 4 bases and J lost 14, with 13 bases in between. CDR1 and CDR2 from the germline V gene are SGHKS and YYEKEE (reference sequence). CDR3 sequence (DNA): TGTGCCAGCAGCCTCTCCCAGAGCGAGTTCTTC. It is translated as CASSLSQSEFF.